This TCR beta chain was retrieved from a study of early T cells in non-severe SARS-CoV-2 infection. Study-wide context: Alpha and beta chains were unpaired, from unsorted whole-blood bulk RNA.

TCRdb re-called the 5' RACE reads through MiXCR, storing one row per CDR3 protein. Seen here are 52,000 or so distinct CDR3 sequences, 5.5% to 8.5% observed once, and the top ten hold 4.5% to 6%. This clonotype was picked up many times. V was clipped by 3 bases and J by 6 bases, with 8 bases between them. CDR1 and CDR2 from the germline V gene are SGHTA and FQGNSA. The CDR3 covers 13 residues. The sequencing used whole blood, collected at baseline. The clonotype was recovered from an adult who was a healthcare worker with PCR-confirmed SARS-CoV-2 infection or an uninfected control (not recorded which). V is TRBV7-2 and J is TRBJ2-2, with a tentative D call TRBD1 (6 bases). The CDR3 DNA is TGTGCCAGCAGCTTGCAGGGGTCCGGGGAGCTGTTTTTT. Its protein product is CASSLQGSGELFF.